The entry below gives a single T cell receptor beta chain sequence along with its context. Its antigen is still unknown. Primers used in a second PCR of roughly 7 to 12 cycles were a sample-barcoded 5' primer and a J-beta primer mix. TCRdb processed the 5' RACE reads anew with MiXCR; each CDR3 protein has one entry. The repertoire consists of fewer than 1,000,000 distinct CDR3 sequences, with 46% occurring once and the leading ten covering around a sixth. The sample belongs to a study of blood T cells in healthy people across ages. Study results and caveats: Per million T cells, the diversity of TCR beta decreased roughly linearly as age advanced.

V lost 2 bases to trimming and J lost 9 bases; unmatched junction nucleotides: 7. The CDR3 covers 14 residues. Germline V gene sequence: CDR1 SGHVS, CDR2 FQNEAQ. The source of this sequence is a man aged 80 or over in good health. The genes are TRBV7-8 and TRBJ2-7; TRBD2 matches 10 bases. Input material: blood. Here the CDR3 DNA reads TGTGCCAGCAGCTTAAACCGAGCGGGAGGGCCGCAGTACTTC. It codes for CASSLNRAGGPQYF.